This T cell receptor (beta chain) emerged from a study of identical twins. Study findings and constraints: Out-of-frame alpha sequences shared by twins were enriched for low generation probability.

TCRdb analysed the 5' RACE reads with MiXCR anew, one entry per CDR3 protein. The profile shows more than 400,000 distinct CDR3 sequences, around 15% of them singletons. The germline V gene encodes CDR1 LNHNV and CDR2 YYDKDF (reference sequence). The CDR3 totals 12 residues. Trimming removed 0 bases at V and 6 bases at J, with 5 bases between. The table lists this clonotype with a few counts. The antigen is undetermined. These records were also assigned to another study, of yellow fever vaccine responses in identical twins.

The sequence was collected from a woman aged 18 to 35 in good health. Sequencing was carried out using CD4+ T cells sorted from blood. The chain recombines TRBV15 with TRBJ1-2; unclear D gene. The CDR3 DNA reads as TGTGCCACCAGCAGAGAAGGGAATGGCTACACCTTC. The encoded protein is CATSREGNGYTF.